This T cell receptor beta chain was retrieved from a study of CD8+CD57+ T cells in acquired aplastic anemia. Overall study context: Mean DNA quantity obtained from sorted CD4+ and CD8+ cells was about 3.2 ug.

V gave up 6 bases and J gave up 4 bases; unmatched junction bases: 6. Germline V lookup: CDR1 LNHDA, CDR2 SQIVND (reference sequence). There are 13 residues in the CDR3. This clonotype has a count of ten or more. Genomic DNA provided the template from which TCR beta VDJ and CDR3 profiles were obtained. TCRdb re-called the reads through MiXCR, storing one row per CDR3 protein. This table has about 120,000 distinct CDR3 sequences, under 60% appearing once. Patients who underwent sequencing had shown CD8+CD57+ cell expansion by flow cytometry. Sequencing was performed on sorted CD4+, CD8+, or CD8+CD57+ T cells (not recorded which) from PBMCs. The receptor was isolated from a human donor with aplastic anemia. The V gene is TRBV19, the J gene TRBJ2-7; TRBD1 aligns across 7 bases. The CDR3 DNA follows: TGTGCCAGTAGAGCGACAGGGCCTTACGAGCAGTACTTC. Its translation is CASRATGPYEQYF.